Following are 30 T cell receptor beta chains from one sample sequenced in a study of T cell responses to AZD1222 COVID-19 vaccine. Produced via immunoSEQ multiplex PCR; TCRdb's table is partial and in-frame only. This table holds 180,000 or so clones, less than 95% found once. The sample here was peripheral blood, taken on day 0 of AZD1222 vaccination. These receptors were taken from an adult in good health.

The chain carries TRBV7-6 and TRBJ1-3; D is unresolved. Germline assignment: CDR1 SGHVS and CDR2 FNYEAQ. V shed 5 bases and J shed 0 bases, with 11 bases lying between them. The CDR3 contains 15 residues. The CDR3 loop is CASSPGISSGNTIYF. DNA of the CDR3: TGTGCCAGCAGCCCAGGCATCTCCTCTGGAAACACCATATATTTT. The whole variable domain, remainder taken from reference TRBV7-6 and TRBJ1-3, is GAGVSQSPRYKVTKRGQDVALRCDPISGHVSLYWYRQALGQGPEFLTYFNYEAQQDKSGLPNDRFSAERPEGSISTLTIQRTEQRDSAMYRCASSPGISSGNTIYFGEGSWLTVV.

V and J are TRBV30 and TRBJ2-7; 11 bases fit TRBD2. This CDR3 is built from 14 residues. Germline V CDR1 and CDR2: GTSNPN, SVGIG (reference sequence). Unmatched junction bases numbered 8, after V lost 3 bases and J lost 7 bases. This CDR3 is CAWRSIAGGGEQYF. CDR3 in DNA: TGTGCCTGGAGGTCGATAGCGGGAGGGGGAGAGCAGTACTTC.

The chain recombines TRBV12-5 with TRBJ1-4; a weak D match, TRBD1 (5 bases). CDR1 is LGHNT and CDR2 is FRNRAP in the germline V gene. The length of the CDR3 is 13 residues. V lost 1 base to trimming and J lost 5 bases, with 5 bases between them. CDR3 sequence (DNA): TGTGCTAGTGGTTTGGGGGGGAATGAAAAACTGTTTTTT. This encodes CASGLGGNEKLFF.

The chain recombines TRBV4-2 with TRBJ1-1, with 9 bases that match TRBD1. J was trimmed by 6 bases and V by 4 bases; bases with no gene match: 9. Germline-derived CDR1 and CDR2 are LGHNA and YNFKEQ. The CDR3 length is 15 residues. CDR3 amino acids: CASSPGTGKVPEAFF. The DNA of the CDR3 is TGTGCCAGCAGCCCCGGGACAGGGAAGGTACCTGAAGCTTTCTTT.

V gene TRBV2 combines with J gene TRBJ1-5; D is perhaps TRBD1 (5 bases). This CDR3 contains 13 residues. Germline lookup yields CDR1 SNHLY and CDR2 FYNNEI. V lost 7 bases and J 4 bases, leaving 11 bases between the germline ends. The CDR3, as DNA: TGTGCCAGCACAGGGCGGGGGAATCAGCCCCAGCATTTT. Residues: CASTGRGNQPQHF.

This clone was detected only once. V usage is TRBV29-1 and J usage is TRBJ2-3, with TRBD2 matching 8 bases. The CDR3 loop spans 19 amino acids. CDR1 and CDR2 from the germline V gene are SQVTM and ANQGSEA. The ends lost 6 bases at V and 5 bases at J; junction bases unmatched: 25. The CDR3 here is CSVPGGLGLRCKFRDTQYF. Written as DNA, the CDR3 is TGCAGCGTGCCGGGGGGGTTGGGGTTGCGTTGCAAGTTCAGAGATACGCAGTATTTT.

The chain couples TRBV10-3 to TRBJ2-7; no firm D call. V lost 4 bases and J 2 bases, leaving 6 bases between the germline ends. Looked up from germline, CDR1 is ENHRY and CDR2 is SYGVKD. This CDR3 comprises 12 residues. In DNA form, the CDR3 reads TGTGCCATCAGTGGGCAAACCTACGAGCAGTACTTC. This encodes CAISGQTYEQYF.

V usage is TRBV5-1 and J usage is TRBJ1-1; unclear D gene. The germline V gene encodes CDR1 SGHRS and CDR2 YFSETQ. With 7 bases removed from V and 3 bases from J, the gap between germline ends came to 16 bases. This CDR3 region has 14 residues. Written as DNA, the CDR3 is TGCGCCAGCCGCCGACCCCTTGGGGACACTGAAGCTTTCTTT. Encoded protein: CASRRPLGDTEAFF. Complete variable domain (other parts from reference TRBV5-1 and TRBJ1-1): KAGVTQTPRYLIKTRGQQVTLSCSPISGHRSVSWYQQTPGQGLQFLFEYFSETQRNKGNFPGRFSGRQFSNSRSEMNVSTLELGDSALYLCASRRPLGDTEAFFGQGTRLTVV.

V and J are TRBV2 and TRBJ1-1; possible D gene TRBD1, 5 bases. The CDR3 loop spans 13 amino acids. V gave up 9 bases and J gave up 2 bases, with 13 bases separating them. Germline V gene data show CDR1 as SNHLY and CDR2 as FYNNEI. The CDR3 DNA reads as TGTGCCAGGGGGCACCAGGCAAACACTGAAGCTTTCTTT. Translating it yields CARGHQANTEAFF.

The rearrangement links TRBV24-1 to TRBJ2-1; 9 nucleotides match TRBD2. CDR3 length equals 14 residues. Trimming cost V 6 bases and J 9 bases; bases outside gene matches: 8. The V gene's germline CDR1 is KGHDR and CDR2 SFDVKD. The CDR3 sequence is CATSFSGSTGEQFF. As DNA, the CDR3 is TGTGCCACCAGTTTTAGCGGGAGTACAGGTGAGCAGTTCTTC.

The chain couples TRBV7-9 to TRBJ2-6; 7 bases are a match to TRBD2. Germline-derived CDR1 and CDR2 are SEHNR and FQNEAQ (reference sequence). CDR3 length equals 17 residues. Losses at the gene ends were 7 bases for V and 4 bases for J; bases not matched to a gene: 13. The CDR3 sequence: CASTSGTGETGANVLTF. CDR3 coding DNA: TGTGCCAGCACGAGCGGGACTGGAGAGACGGGGGCCAACGTCCTGACTTTC.

The gene calls are TRBV5-4 and TRBJ2-1; 11 positions agree with TRBD2. V lost 10 bases, J lost 10 bases, and 13 bases stayed unmatched. From germline, CDR1 is SGHNT and CDR2 YYREEE (reference sequence). CDR3 size: 14 residues. As DNA, the CDR3 is TGTGCCGGCGCGGGGCTAGCGGGAGGAGGGGAGCAGTTCTTC. The encoded protein is CAGAGLAGGGEQFF.

The gene calls are TRBV3-1 (or the pseudogene TRBV3-2) and TRBJ1-5, with a tentative D call TRBD1 (6 bases). Germline V lookup: CDR1 LGHDT, CDR2 YNNKEL (reference sequence). The CDR3 has 13 residues. V lost 1 base, J lost 5 bases, and 6 bases lay in between. The CDR3 coding sequence is TGTGCCAGCAGCCAAGGGGGGCATCAGCCCCAGCATTTT. Protein: CASSQGGHQPQHF.

The chain joins TRBV5-1 to TRBJ1-1; D possibly corresponds to TRBD1 (6 bases). Germline loops: CDR1 SGHRS, CDR2 YFSETQ. This CDR3 comprises 17 residues. V lost 1 base and J 1 base, leaving 17 bases between the germline ends. CDR3 sequence reads: CASSLSLGGSGNTEAFF. The CDR3 DNA follows: TGCGCCAGCAGCTTGTCTTTGGGGGGCAGCGGGAACACTGAAGCTTTCTTT.

The V gene is TRBV20-1, the J gene TRBJ1-1, with 8 bases fitting TRBD1. The germline V gene has CDR1 DFQATT and CDR2 SNEGSKA (reference sequence). The CDR3 contains 11 residues. CDR3 sequence (DNA): TGCAGATCGGACAGGGTGTCTGAAGCTTTCTTT. It specifies CRSDRVSEAFF.

The chain is built from TRBV5-1 and TRBJ1-4; D unclear. The CDR3 totals 14 residues. The ends were cut back, 4 bases at V and 5 bases at J, with 12 bases in the middle. In germline, CDR1 is SGHRS, CDR2 YFSETQ. CDR3 sequence: CASSGAGENEKLFF. In DNA, the CDR3 is TGCGCCAGCAGCGGTGCCGGAGAAAATGAAAAACTGTTTTTT.

This chain joins TRBV6-5 and TRBJ2-1; D uncertain. CDR3 length equals 13 residues. The V end was cut by 6 bases, the J end by 2 bases, with 8 bases between. CDR1 is MNHEY, CDR2 SVGAGI, per germline. CDR3 coding DNA: TGTGCCAGCAGCCCGGAGACCTACAATGAGCAGTTCTTC. This sequence encodes CASSPETYNEQFF.

The chain employs TRBV27 and TRBJ2-1; 8 bases are a match to TRBD2. The V gene end was trimmed by 7 bases and the J gene end by 4 bases; junction bases not matched to a gene: 9. Germline V lookup: CDR1 MNHEY, CDR2 SMNVEV (reference sequence). The CDR3 has 15 amino acids. The CDR3 is CASKTAGEGYNEQFF. DNA of the CDR3: TGTGCCAGCAAGACAGCGGGAGAGGGTTACAATGAGCAGTTCTTC.

V and J are TRBV2 and TRBJ1-5; no definite D call. The V gene lost 3 bases and the J gene lost 0 bases, with 9 bases spanning the gap. There are 15 residues in the CDR3. The V gene's germline CDR1 is SNHLY and CDR2 FYNNEI. The CDR3, as DNA: TGTGCCAGCAGTGACATCCCCACTAGCAATCAGCCCCAGCATTTT. This codes for CASSDIPTSNQPQHF.

The chain links TRBV28 to TRBJ1-1; 7 bases are shared with TRBD1. Trimming cost V 5 bases and J 3 bases; bases outside gene matches: 3. CDR3 length equals 13 residues. Per germline, CDR1 MDHEN and CDR2 SYDVKM. CDR3 nucleotides: TGTGCCAGCAGTCTCGACAGGGACACTGAAGCTTTCTTT. Its protein product is CASSLDRDTEAFF.

The chain recombines TRBV5-1 with TRBJ2-1; possibly TRBD2 for D (5 bases). Looked up from germline, CDR1 is SGHRS and CDR2 is YFSETQ. This CDR3 region has 14 residues. V lost 4 bases and J 7 bases, leaving 15 bases between the germline ends. The CDR3 is CASSPERALNEQFF. The CDR3 bases are TGCGCCAGCAGCCCTGAGAGGGCCCTTAATGAGCAGTTCTTC.

The V call is TRBV7-6, the J call TRBJ2-1, with 8 bases aligning to TRBD2. The CDR3 runs to 15 residues. Germline V gene data show CDR1 as SGHVS and CDR2 as FNYEAQ. V gave up 1 base and J gave up 4 bases; unmatched junction bases: 3. Here the CDR3 DNA reads TGTGCCAGCAGCTTAGACCCGGGAGGGTACAATGAGCAGTTCTTC. Amino acids: CASSLDPGGYNEQFF.

This clone has just a few counts. Additional DNA sequences in this sample encode the identical CDR3. This sequence joins TRBV5-6 and TRBJ1-2; 11 positions agree with TRBD1. This CDR3 is built from 14 residues. J was trimmed by 4 bases and V by 3 bases; bases with no gene match: 2. CDR1 and CDR2 from the germline V gene are SGHDT and YYEEEE. CDR3 in amino acids: CASSSGTGGYGYTF. CDR3 nucleotides: TGTGCCAGCAGCTCAGGGACAGGGGGCTATGGCTACACCTTC.

The genes are TRBV27 and TRBJ1-6; maybe TRBD1 (6 bases). Germline CDR1 and CDR2: MNHEY and SMNVEV (reference sequence). The CDR3 runs to 16 residues. V lost 6 bases and J 0 bases, leaving 12 bases between the germline ends. The CDR3 reads CASSRGPSSYNSPLHF. Written as DNA, the CDR3 is TGTGCCAGCAGCAGGGGCCCGAGCTCCTATAATTCACCCCTCCACTTT.

The chain is built from TRBV28 and TRBJ2-7, with D uncertain. V lost 5 bases and J 5 bases, leaving 10 bases between the germline ends. The CDR3 has 12 residues. Germline CDR1 and CDR2: MDHEN and SYDVKM. The CDR3 region has the DNA TGTGCCAGCAGTCCCTGGCCCGACGAGCAGTACTTC. Its translation: CASSPWPDEQYF.

The CDR3 sequence is CASSLIYRGSTEAFF. In nucleotides, the CDR3 is TGTGCCAGCAGTTTAATCTATCGTGGGAGCACTGAAGCTTTCTTT. This sequence joins TRBV28 and TRBJ1-1; D call uncertain. This CDR3 contains 15 residues. Trimming took 2 bases from V and 4 from J, leaving 14 bases between them. Per germline, CDR1 MDHEN and CDR2 SYDVKM.

In this sample, this clone turned up once. The gene calls are TRBV28 and TRBJ1-2, with 9 bases that match TRBD1. In germline, CDR1 is MDHEN, CDR2 SYDVKM. Trimming at V came to 6 bases and at J to 1 base, leaving 9 bases not matched to a gene. The CDR3 is made up of 16 amino acids. The CDR3 reads CASRAGTGTNNYGYTF. In DNA, the CDR3 is TGTGCCAGCAGGGCCGGGACAGGGACAAATAACTATGGCTACACCTTC.

The sample holds one count of this clone. V and J are TRBV15 and TRBJ2-3; D unresolved. Germline CDR1 reads LNHNV; CDR2 reads YYDKDF (reference sequence). This CDR3 has 14 residues. The V gene lost 0 bases and the J gene lost 1 base, with 5 bases spanning the gap. The CDR3 protein is CATSRDSRTDTQYF. The CDR3 nucleotides read TGTGCCACCAGCAGAGACAGCCGCACAGATACGCAGTATTTT. Supplemented by reference TRBV15 and TRBJ2-3, the full variable domain reads DAMVIQNPRYQVTQFGKPVTLSCSQTLNHNVMYWYQQKSSQAPKLLFHYYDKDFNNEADTPDNFQSRRPNTSFCFLDIRSPGLGDTAMYLCATSRDSRTDTQYFGPGTRLTVL.

This clone was counted a single time. The chain has TRBV13 and TRBJ2-4; D possibly corresponds to TRBD2 (7 bases). The CDR3 contains 16 residues. Germline V gives CDR1 PRHDT, CDR2 FYEKMQ (reference sequence). Deletions cut 1 base from V and 0 bases from J, with 10 bases between. In DNA form, the CDR3 reads TGTGCCAGCAGCTTAGTAGGGGGGGTAGCCAAAAACATTCAGTACTTC. Amino acids: CASSLVGGVAKNIQYF.

This chain connects TRBV25-1 to TRBJ1-1, with 8 bases that match TRBD1. The V and J ends lost 3 bases and 4 bases, in that order; junction bases with no gene match: 4. Per germline, CDR1 MGHDK and CDR2 SYGVNS. The CDR3 has 14 residues. The CDR3 nucleotides are TGTGCCAGCAGTGACCGACAGGGGTTCACTGAAGCTTTCTTT. Amino acids: CASSDRQGFTEAFF.